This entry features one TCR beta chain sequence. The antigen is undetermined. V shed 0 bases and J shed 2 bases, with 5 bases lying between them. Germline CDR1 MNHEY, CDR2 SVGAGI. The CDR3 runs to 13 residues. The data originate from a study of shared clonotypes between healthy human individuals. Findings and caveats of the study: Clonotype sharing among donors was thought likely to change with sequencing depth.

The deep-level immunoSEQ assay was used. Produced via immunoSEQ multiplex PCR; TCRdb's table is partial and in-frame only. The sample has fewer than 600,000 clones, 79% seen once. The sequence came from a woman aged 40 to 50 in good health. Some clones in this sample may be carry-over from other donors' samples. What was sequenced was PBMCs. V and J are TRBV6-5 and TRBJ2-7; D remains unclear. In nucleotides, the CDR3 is TGTGCCAGCAGTTACTCGACGACCTACGAGCAGTACTTC. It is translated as CASSYSTTYEQYF.